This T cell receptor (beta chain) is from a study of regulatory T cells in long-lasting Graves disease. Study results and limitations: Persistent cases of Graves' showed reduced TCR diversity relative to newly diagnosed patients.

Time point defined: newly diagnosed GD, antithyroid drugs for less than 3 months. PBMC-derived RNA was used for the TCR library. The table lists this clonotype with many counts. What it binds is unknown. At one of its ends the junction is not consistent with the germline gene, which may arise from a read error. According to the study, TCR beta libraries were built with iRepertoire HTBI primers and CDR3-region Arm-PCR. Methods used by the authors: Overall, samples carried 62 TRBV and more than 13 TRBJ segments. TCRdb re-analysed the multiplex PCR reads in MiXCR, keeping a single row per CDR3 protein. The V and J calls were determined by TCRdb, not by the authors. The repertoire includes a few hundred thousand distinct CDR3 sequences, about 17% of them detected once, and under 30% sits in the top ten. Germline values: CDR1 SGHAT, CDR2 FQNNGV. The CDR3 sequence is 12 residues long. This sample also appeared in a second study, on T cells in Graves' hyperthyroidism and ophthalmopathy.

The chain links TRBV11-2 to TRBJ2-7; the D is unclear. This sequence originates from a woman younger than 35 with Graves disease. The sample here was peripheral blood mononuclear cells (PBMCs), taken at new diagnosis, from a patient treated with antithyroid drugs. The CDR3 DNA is TGTGCCAGCAGCTTAGGGATCTACCAGCAGTACTTC. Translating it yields CASSLGIYQQYF.